The subject of this entry is one TCR beta chain. Its cognate antigen has yet to be identified. The sample holds no much larger clone one base away, and base qualities are not on file. This specimen comes from a study of blood T cell repertoires in COVID-19 (dated by TCRdb to about 2020). With respect to the entire study: Samples covering the acute and convalescent phases of COVID-19 were provided by collaborators in the United States, Italy and Spain. The material from the prospective study consisted of cDNA or gDNA derived from T cells, B-cell-depleted T cells, or PBMCs. Deeply sampled blood TCRbeta repertoires from subjects exposed to, actively infected with, or recovered from COVID-19 were included in the dataset. The repertoires were released in a freely available public database meant as a resource for research on the immune response to SARS-CoV-2. The samples were drawn from two sources: the first 160 participants of the ongoing ImmuneRACE study, and 950 to 1,500 subjects contributed by 6 global collaborators. Nearly every sample came with metadata listing a de-identified subject ID, COVID-19 status, age in years and sex. Where available, HLA class I and class II types were taken from metadata supplied by the sample provider and were not determined by assay-based typing.

Study-wide conclusions, independent of this receptor: Clinical and demographic metadata were provided uncurated, with the amount varying by source and participant.

Its CDR3 holds 15 amino acids, cysteine through phenylalanine. Of all the DNA, just the CDR3 is kept, 45 bases in frame from base 1. CDR1 MNHEY and CDR2 SVGAGI were looked up in the germline V gene. Trimming removed 5 bases from V and 5 bases from J; the gene matches leave 9 bases unexplained. TCRbeta CDR3 regions were amplified from genomic DNA by means of the immunoSEQ Assay, a bias-controlled multiplex PCR. The authors processed their data as follows. Within the assay, amplification of reference gene primers was used to estimate how many nucleated cells each sample contained. Sequence reads were collapsed and filtered to measure the absolute abundance of every unique TCRbeta CDR3 rearrangement. For each sample, productive Simpson clonality was calculated as the square root of Simpson's diversity index over productive rearrangements. Sourced from immuneACCESS, this table was stored by TCRdb with only in-frame sequences that have V and J called. A share of the clones is absent; for the studies checked, an unresolved V gene accounts for under half, and the remainder has no known explanation. V and J calls and clone size come straight from that table; D and trimming were deduced from the DNA. Counted in this sample were some 220,000 clones; roughly four fifths of them appeared once. Clones ranked in the top ten supply 1.3% of the sample.

Participants in the prospective study were aged roughly 18 to 100 years, lived in 24 United States geographic areas, and enrolled through a virtual design. In the prospective study, cohorts were assigned on the basis of participant-reported clinical history obtained from a screening survey and a study questionnaire. Each participant in the prospective study had whole blood, serum and a nasopharyngeal or oropharyngeal swab collected by mobile phlebotomists. Over a roughly two-month period, participants in the prospective study had the option of providing additional blood draws and questionnaires. Blood samples from the prospective study were shipped frozen or at room temperature prior to DNA extraction.

The receptor's source is a woman aged 40-49 years with acute COVID-19. Input material: PBMCs or T cells enriched from blood (not recorded which). The rearranged chain carries TRBV6-5 and TRBJ1-1, with 9 middle bases fitting TRBD1. DNA sequence: TGTGCCAGCAGTCTCTCGCAACAGGGGGCTACTGAAGCTTTCTTT. Translated, it gives CASSLSQQGATEAFF.